The source of this T cell receptor (beta chain) is a study of blood T cell repertoires in COVID-19. About the study: Sites in the United States, Italy and Spain provided acute and convalescent COVID-19 samples.

Sequencing was performed with immunoSEQ multiplex PCR; in TCRdb, only in-frame clones are kept and a portion is missing. This table holds more than 100,000 clones, roughly 79% found once. The ends were cut back, 5 bases at V and 2 bases at J, with 14 bases in the middle. The CDR3 is 15 amino acids. Germline CDR1 and CDR2: SEHNR and FQNEAQ (reference sequence). The material sequenced was peripheral blood. The receptor comes from an older woman with active or convalescent COVID-19. The gene calls are TRBV7-9 and TRBJ2-3, with D perhaps matching TRBD2 (6 bases). The CDR3: CASSPGVAVTDTQYF. The DNA for the CDR3 is TGTGCCAGCAGCCCGGGGGTAGCGGTCACAGATACGCAGTATTTT.